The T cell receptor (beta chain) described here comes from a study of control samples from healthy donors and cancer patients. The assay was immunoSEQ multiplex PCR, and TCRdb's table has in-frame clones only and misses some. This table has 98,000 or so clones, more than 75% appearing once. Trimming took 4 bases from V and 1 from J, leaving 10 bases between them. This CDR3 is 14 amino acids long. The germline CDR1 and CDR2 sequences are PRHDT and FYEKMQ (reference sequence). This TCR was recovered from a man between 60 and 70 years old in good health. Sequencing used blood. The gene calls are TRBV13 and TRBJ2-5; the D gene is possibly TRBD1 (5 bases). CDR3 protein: CASSSTAFQETQYF. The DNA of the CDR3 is TGTGCCAGCAGCTCGACAGCCTTCCAAGAGACCCAGTACTTC.